These 30 T cell receptor beta chains share one sample of origin, sequenced in a study of blood T cell repertoires in COVID-19. TCRdb's copy holds only in-frame clones and misses some; the assay was immunoSEQ multiplex PCR. The data show hundreds of thousands of clones, with 87% seen just once and approximately 9% held by the top ten. The sample consisted of PBMCs or T cells enriched from blood (not recorded which). These receptors were taken from a woman between 18 and 29 years old who had recovered from COVID-19.

The genes are TRBV11-3 and TRBJ2-2; D call uncertain. The germline CDR1 and CDR2 sequences are SGHNT and YENEEA. The CDR3 is made up of 15 amino acids. The V and J ends lost 3 bases and 0 bases respectively, with 8 bases between them. The CDR3 DNA reads as TGTGCCAGCAGCTTCCTGTCCTCGAACACCGGGGAGCTGTTTTTT. This sequence encodes CASSFLSSNTGELFF.

The V call is TRBV18, the J call TRBJ2-5, with TRBD2 matching 7 bases. The CDR3 length is 19 residues. The germline V gene has CDR1 KGHSH and CDR2 LQKENI. V lost 4 bases to trimming and J lost 0 bases; unmatched junction nucleotides: 17. CDR3 sequence: CASSLPRGGGGRNQETQYF. The CDR3, as DNA: TGTGCCAGCTCACTACCGCGGGGTGGCGGCGGGAGAAACCAAGAGACCCAGTACTTC.

The gene calls are TRBV18 and TRBJ1-2, with a weak D call TRBD1 (5 bases). CDR3 length: 15 amino acids. Germline CDR1 and CDR2: KGHSH and LQKENI. The V end was cut by 2 bases, the J end by 2 bases, with 12 bases between. This CDR3 reads CASSPGATSNYGYTF. The CDR3 region has the DNA TGTGCCAGCTCACCAGGGGCTACCAGCAACTATGGCTACACCTTC.

The CDR3: CASRRLAADNEQFF. CDR3 sequence (DNA): TGTGCCAGCAGGCGGCTAGCGGCTGACAATGAGCAGTTCTTC. The chain uses TRBV6-5 and TRBJ2-1; the match to TRBD2 covers 7 bases. In germline, CDR1 is MNHEY, CDR2 SVGAGI. This CDR3 region has 14 residues. Losses at the gene ends were 6 bases for V and 5 bases for J; bases not matched to a gene: 7.

This clone was seen only once. The gene calls are TRBV6-2 or TRBV6-3 and TRBJ2-7, with unresolved D. V gave up 5 bases and J gave up 2 bases, with 16 bases separating them. The germline V gene has CDR1 MNHEY and CDR2 SVGEGT. This CDR3 is built from 15 residues. The CDR3 DNA follows: TGTGCCAGCAGTACACAACAGACGACAACCTACGAGCAGTACTTC. It is translated as CASSTQQTTTYEQYF.

V usage is TRBV5-4 and J usage is TRBJ1-2, with 8 positions matching TRBD1. This CDR3 has 15 residues. V gave up 3 bases and J gave up 4 bases; unmatched junction bases: 8. The germline CDR1 and CDR2 sequences are SGHNT and YYREEE (reference sequence). CDR3 nucleotides: TGTGCCAGCAGCTCACCGGGACAGGACTTCTATGGCTACACCTTC. Its translation: CASSSPGQDFYGYTF.

This clone was observed once. This chain joins TRBV7-6 and TRBJ2-2; TRBD2 agrees at 9 bases. Germline V gives CDR1 SGHVS, CDR2 FNYEAQ. CDR3 length equals 17 residues. Trimming cost V 5 bases and J 4 bases; bases outside gene matches: 11. The CDR3 protein is CASSGAAGGPGTGELFF. CDR3 coding DNA: TGTGCCAGCAGCGGAGCGGCGGGGGGGCCCGGCACCGGGGAGCTGTTTTTT.

The gene calls are TRBV5-4 and TRBJ1-1; TRBD1 is a possible D gene (5 bases). The CDR3 length is 15 residues. The ends were cut back, 0 bases at V and 2 bases at J, with 11 bases in the middle. Looked up from germline, CDR1 is SGHNT and CDR2 is YYREEE (reference sequence). For the CDR3, the DNA is TGTGCCAGCAGCTTGGTGGCTGGGGCAAACACTGAAGCTTTCTTT. It codes for CASSLVAGANTEAFF.

For the CDR3, the DNA is TGTGCCAGCAGTGAAGTGTCGGGGGTACCGAACTATGGCTACACCTTC. It codes for CASSEVSGVPNYGYTF. The genes are TRBV2 and TRBJ1-2; weak D call: TRBD1 (5 bases). V was clipped by 1 base and J by 2 bases, with 14 bases between them. CDR3 length: 16 residues. The germline V gene encodes CDR1 SNHLY and CDR2 FYNNEI.

This chain joins TRBV4-1 and TRBJ2-6, with TRBD2 as a possible D gene (5 bases). The CDR3 runs to 17 residues. CDR1 and CDR2 from the germline V gene are MGHRA and YSYEKL. Trimming took off 1 base at V and 0 bases at J, with 10 bases between the two ends. For the CDR3, the DNA is TGCGCCAGCAGCCAAGTAGCGCGACGCTCTGGGGCCAACGTCCTGACTTTC. This gives the protein CASSQVARRSGANVLTF.

J is TRBJ2-2 and V is TRBV2, with TRBD1 matching over 10 bases. The CDR3 has 14 amino acids. Looked up from germline, CDR1 is SNHLY and CDR2 is FYNNEI. The trim removed 3 bases at V and 6 bases at J, leaving 1 base unmatched. Here the CDR3 DNA reads TGTGCCAGCAGTGACGGGACAGGGGCCGGGGAGCTGTTTTTT. Amino acids: CASSDGTGAGELFF.

For this clone: This CDR3 is also generated by other DNA sequences in the sample. The chain is built from TRBV7-2 and TRBJ1-6, with D uncertain. Trimming pared 1 base from V and 7 bases from J, leaving 8 bases between. Germline V gene lookup returns CDR1 SGHTA and CDR2 FQGNSA. The CDR3 length is 14 residues. CDR3 sequence reads: CASSLVPENSPLHF. The CDR3 bases are TGTGCCAGCAGCTTAGTACCAGAAAATTCACCCCTCCACTTT.

This sequence joins TRBV2 and TRBJ2-7; 7 positions agree with TRBD1. CDR3 length: 15 amino acids. Germline loops: CDR1 SNHLY, CDR2 FYNNEI. V dropped 10 bases and J dropped 0; count of bases not matched to a gene: 12. The CDR3 spells CATVRGQPVSYEQYF. CDR3 sequence (DNA): TGTGCCACTGTTCGGGGACAGCCCGTCTCCTACGAGCAGTACTTC.

This clone was picked up a small number of times. The rearrangement uses TRBV27 and TRBJ2-2; TRBD1 might be the D (6 bases). Germline-derived CDR1 and CDR2 are MNHEY and SMNVEV (reference sequence). CDR3 length equals 15 residues. Trimming shortened V by 1 base and J by 6 bases, and 12 bases separated the two germline ends. CDR3 sequence (DNA): TGTGCCAGCAGTTTATACCGGGACAATCCCGGGGAGCTGTTTTTT. Its protein product is CASSLYRDNPGELFF.

The genes are TRBV11-2 and TRBJ1-2; 12 nucleotides line up with TRBD1. Germline lookup yields CDR1 SGHAT and CDR2 FQNNGV. CDR3 length: 14 amino acids. V trimming: 5 bases; J trimming: 7 bases; junction bases outside the gene matches: 5. The CDR3: CASSVGTGGTGYTF. In DNA, the CDR3 is TGTGCCAGCAGCGTAGGGACAGGGGGCACTGGCTACACCTTC.

J is TRBJ2-2 and V is TRBV18, with 10 bases matching TRBD1. The CDR3 has 16 residues. J gave up 7 bases and V 1 base, and 6 bases lay outside the gene matches. CDR1 is KGHSH and CDR2 is LQKENI in the germline V gene. In nucleotides, the CDR3 is TGTGCCAGCTCACCACAGACAGGGGGCGAGAGCGGGGAGCTGTTTTTT. Encoded protein: CASSPQTGGESGELFF.

This clone was recorded only once. This chain links TRBV28 with TRBJ1-2; D ambiguous. The germline CDR1 and CDR2 sequences are MDHEN and SYDVKM. Trimming shortened V by 5 bases and J by 5 bases, and 6 bases separated the two germline ends. The CDR3 loop spans 11 amino acids. CDR3 DNA sequence: TGTGCCAGCAGTGCCCAGTATGGCTACACCTTC. It is translated as CASSAQYGYTF.

The V gene is TRBV28, the J gene TRBJ1-5, with D hard to call. V lost 1 base, J lost 4 bases, and 8 bases lay in between. This CDR3 spans 14 amino acids. CDR1 and CDR2 from the germline V gene are MDHEN and SYDVKM. Written as DNA, the CDR3 is TGTGCCAGCAGTTTATCAGGCCTAAATCAGCCCCAGCATTTT. Residues: CASSLSGLNQPQHF.

This chain joins TRBV5-1 and TRBJ2-1, with D perhaps TRBD2 (6 bases). CDR3 length equals 17 residues. Germline CDR1 reads SGHRS; CDR2 reads YFSETQ. V was clipped by 4 bases and J by 5 bases, with 22 bases between them. CDR3 DNA sequence: TGCGCCAGCAGCCTGCCTTCAGGAAGCGGGTATAACAATGAGCAGTTCTTC. This gives the protein CASSLPSGSGYNNEQFF.

This rearrangement joins TRBV24-1 to TRBJ1-5; D may be TRBD1 (5 bases). This CDR3 has 14 amino acids. The V end was cut by 3 bases, the J end by 8 bases, with 13 bases between. Germline lookup yields CDR1 KGHDR and CDR2 SFDVKD. The CDR3 coding sequence is TGTGCCACCAGTGATCCCCCTTCAGGGAAGCCCCAGCATTTT. Protein sequence: CATSDPPSGKPQHF.

The chain is built from TRBV29-1 and TRBJ2-5; tentatively, D is TRBD2 (7 bases). Germline lookup yields CDR1 SQVTM and CDR2 ANQGSEA. V lost 1 base, J lost 2 bases, and 17 bases lay in between. The CDR3 length is 16 residues. The DNA of the CDR3 is TGCAGCGTTGAAGGTCGGGGGCAGGGAGGGCAAGAGACCCAGTACTTC. Amino acid sequence: CSVEGRGQGGQETQYF.

The V call is TRBV19, the J call TRBJ2-2, with 8 bases matching TRBD1. Germline V gene lookup returns CDR1 LNHDA and CDR2 SQIVND (reference sequence). V shed 6 bases, J shed 0 bases, and the junction held 3 bases outside the gene matches. The CDR3 is 15 amino acids. The CDR3, as DNA: TGTGCCAGTAGGCAACAGGGGGCGAACACCGGGGAGCTGTTTTTT. Amino acids: CASRQQGANTGELFF.

This sequence joins TRBV7-9 and TRBJ1-1, with D uncertain. Germline V lookup: CDR1 SEHNR, CDR2 FQNEAQ (reference sequence). The CDR3 extends over 12 amino acids. V lost 10 bases to trimming and J lost 1 base, with 10 bases between them. The DNA of the CDR3 is TGTGCCACGCGGGCATCGAACACTGAAGCTTTCTTT. Translating it yields CATRASNTEAFF.

At least ten counts were recorded for this clone. The chain has TRBV5-1 and TRBJ2-7; no clear D gene. CDR3 length: 12 residues. CDR1 and CDR2 (germline): SGHRS, YFSETQ. The V end was cut by 3 bases, the J end by 0 bases, with 4 bases between. The CDR3 sequence is CASSSSSYEQYF. The DNA of the CDR3 is TGCGCCAGCAGCTCCTCCTCCTACGAGCAGTACTTC. Based on the CDR3 plus reference TRBV5-1 and TRBJ2-7, the full variable domain is KAGVTQTPRYLIKTRGQQVTLSCSPISGHRSVSWYQQTPGQGLQFLFEYFSETQRNKGNFPGRFSGRQFSNSRSEMNVSTLELGDSALYLCASSSSSYEQYFGPGTRLTVT.

The V and J genes are TRBV6-2 or TRBV6-3 and TRBJ2-5; 14 bases map to TRBD2. The CDR3 is 16 residues long. The germline V gene has CDR1 MNHEY and CDR2 SVGEGT. After removal of 2 bases from V and 5 bases from J, the junction contained 4 bases not matched to a gene. The DNA of the CDR3 is TGTGCCAGCAGTTACCCGACTAGCGGGGGGGAGGAGACCCAGTACTTC. Its protein is CASSYPTSGGEETQYF.

The V and J genes are TRBV24-1 and TRBJ2-7; D perhaps matches TRBD2 (5 bases). The germline V and J ends were trimmed by 8 bases and 5 bases, with 24 bases remaining between them. Germline V gene sequence: CDR1 KGHDR, CDR2 SFDVKD. The CDR3 spans 16 residues. CDR3 amino acids: CATTTDSPKRRNEQYF. The CDR3, as DNA: TGTGCCACCACCACGGACTCCCCCAAGCGGAGAAACGAGCAGTACTTC.

J is TRBJ2-1 and V is TRBV14; the D gene is possibly TRBD2 (5 bases). Germline V gives CDR1 SGHDN, CDR2 FVKESK. The V end lost 4 bases, the J end lost 4 bases, and 17 bases lay between the germline ends. The CDR3 has 16 amino acids. CDR3 coding DNA: TGTGCCAGCAGCCGACTACCCAACGCTATTTACAATGAGCAGTTCTTC. Translating gives CASSRLPNAIYNEQFF.

The chain is built from TRBV3-1 (or the pseudogene TRBV3-2) and TRBJ1-1; D not certain. The CDR3 length is 14 residues. V was trimmed by 3 bases and J by 0 bases, leaving 8 bases between them. CDR1 is LGHDT and CDR2 is YNNKEL in the germline V gene (reference sequence). Here the CDR3 DNA reads TGTGCCAGCAGCCAGAACGGTTTGAACACTGAAGCTTTCTTT. Translated: CASSQNGLNTEAFF.

The rearrangement joins TRBV18 to TRBJ1-1; maybe TRBD1 (5 bases). The germline gives CDR1 KGHSH, CDR2 LQKENI. Trimming took 6 bases from V and 5 from J, leaving 10 bases between them. The CDR3 runs to 12 residues. The CDR3 spells CASSAGKTEAFF. CDR3 coding DNA: TGTGCCAGCTCGGCAGGGAAGACTGAAGCTTTCTTT.

The rearrangement joins TRBV5-1 to TRBJ2-2; perhaps TRBD2 as D (5 bases). The CDR3 totals 16 residues. V gave up 0 bases and J gave up 1 base, with 10 bases separating them. The germline gives CDR1 SGHRS, CDR2 YFSETQ. The CDR3 protein is CASSLEDSLNTGELFF. In DNA, the CDR3 is TGCGCCAGCAGCTTGGAGGACTCCTTGAACACCGGGGAGCTGTTTTTT.